The next 24 T cell receptor beta chains were all read from a single sample in a study of OX40 agonist ivuxolimab in advanced cancers. TCRdb keeps only in-frame clones here, not all; method: immunoSEQ multiplex PCR. The profile shows some 80,000 clones, 75% to 90% of them singletons. Sequenced material: CD4+ or CD8+ T cells sorted from blood, taken in a trial of the OX40 agonist ivuxolimab. The receptors were sampled from an adult with an advanced solid tumor such as melanoma, head and neck, liver or kidney cancer.

V usage is TRBV11-3 and J usage is TRBJ2-7, with TRBD2 matching 8 bases. J was trimmed by 3 bases and V by 5 bases; bases with no gene match: 3. The CDR3 consists of 13 residues. Germline V gene data show CDR1 as SGHNT and CDR2 as YENEEA. This CDR3 is CASSPTSGYEQYF. The CDR3 nucleotides read TGTGCCAGCAGCCCTACTAGCGGCTACGAGCAGTACTTC.

The chain recombines TRBV5-1 with TRBJ2-7, with 7 bases identical to TRBD1. The germline V gene has CDR1 SGHRS and CDR2 YFSETQ. J lost 4 bases, V lost 4 bases, and 8 bases had no gene match. The CDR3 sequence is 14 residues long. The CDR3 DNA is TGCGCCAGCAGCATCCAAGGGGGCGCGTACGAGCAGTACTTC. Translating gives CASSIQGGAYEQYF. Looking up the rest from reference TRBV5-1 and TRBJ2-7 gives the full variable domain: KAGVTQTPRYLIKTRGQQVTLSCSPISGHRSVSWYQQTPGQGLQFLFEYFSETQRNKGNFPGRFSGRQFSNSRSEMNVSTLELGDSALYLCASSIQGGAYEQYFGPGTRLTVT.

The chain recombines TRBV7-9 with TRBJ2-7, with no clear D. In germline, CDR1 is SEHNR, CDR2 FQNEAQ (reference sequence). Deletions cut 8 bases from V and 6 bases from J, with 20 bases between. The CDR3 contains 14 residues. The CDR3 DNA reads TGTGCCAGCCCCCCTCCCGTCGGATCAATCGAGCAGTACTTC. Translating gives CASPPPVGSIEQYF. Full variable domain (outside the CDR3, taken from reference TRBV7-9 and TRBJ2-7): DTGVSQNPRHKITKRGQNVTFRCDPISEHNRLYWYRQTLGQGPEFLTYFQNEAQLEKSRLLSDRFSAERPKGSFSTLEIQRTEQGDSAMYLCASPPPVGSIEQYFGPGTRLTVT.

A single count supports this clone. The chain carries TRBV27 and TRBJ2-3, with a tentative D call TRBD1 (6 bases). The V gene's germline CDR1 is MNHEY and CDR2 SMNVEV (reference sequence). The CDR3 spans 14 residues. V gave up 2 bases and J gave up 5 bases, with 11 bases separating them. In DNA, the CDR3 is TGTGCCAGCAGTTTAAACAGGGCTAGAGATACGCAGTATTTT. Protein: CASSLNRARDTQYF.

This chain joins TRBV2 and TRBJ2-1; 10 positions match TRBD2. Trimming removed 5 bases from V and 6 bases from J; junction bases left unmatched: 4. The CDR3 has 14 amino acids. Germline loops: CDR1 SNHLY, CDR2 FYNNEI. CDR3 DNA sequence: TGTGCCAGCAGTTCCGGGACTAGCGTCAATGAGCAGTTCTTC. It yields the protein CASSSGTSVNEQFF.

The gene calls are TRBV19 and TRBJ2-3; D is perhaps TRBD1 (6 bases). Trimming removed 5 bases at V and 3 bases at J, with 15 bases between. CDR3 size: 15 residues. CDR1 and CDR2 (germline): LNHDA, SQIVND (reference sequence). In DNA form, the CDR3 reads TGTGCCAGTAGTGGGGGCAGGGAATCGACAGATACGCAGTATTTT. Amino acids: CASSGGRESTDTQYF.

This sequence joins TRBV5-5 and TRBJ1-4, with 11 bases fitting TRBD1. The CDR3 is made up of 15 amino acids. The germline gives CDR1 SGHKS, CDR2 YYEKEE (reference sequence). V shed 0 bases and J 8 bases; nucleotides not matched to a gene: 3. The CDR3 DNA reads as TGTGCCAGCAGCTTGGCGGGGACAGGGGGGGAAAAACTGTTTTTT. Amino acid sequence: CASSLAGTGGEKLFF.

The V and J genes are TRBV7-9 and TRBJ2-6; TRBD1 aligns across 10 bases. The J segment lost 0 bases and the V segment lost 5 bases, leaving 10 bases of the junction unmatched. This CDR3 is built from 19 residues. CDR1 and CDR2 from the germline V gene are SEHNR and FQNEAQ (reference sequence). This chain's CDR3 is CASSPPFRTGGSGANVLTF. The CDR3 DNA reads TGTGCCAGCAGCCCTCCGTTTAGGACAGGGGGCTCTGGGGCCAACGTCCTGACTTTC.

In its sample, this clone was seen once. The rearrangement links TRBV19 to TRBJ1-2; the D is unclear. Germline CDR1 LNHDA, CDR2 SQIVND (reference sequence). The CDR3 spans 12 residues. Deletions cut 6 bases from V and 2 bases from J, with 7 bases between. Here the CDR3 reads CASRDRNYGYTF. DNA for the CDR3: TGTGCCAGTAGGGACCGGAACTATGGCTACACCTTC. The full variable domain, in which reference TRBV19 and TRBJ1-2 provide the parts outside the CDR3, is DGGITQSPKYLFRKEGQNVTLSCEQNLNHDAMYWYRQDPGQGLRLIYYSQIVNDFQKGDIAEGYSVSREKKESFPLTVTSAQKNPTAFYLCASRDRNYGYTFGSGTRLTVV.

The chain employs TRBV30 and TRBJ2-7; D is perhaps TRBD1 or TRBD2 (5 bases each). CDR1 is GTSNPN, CDR2 SVGIG, per germline (reference sequence). Trimming pared 0 bases from V and 6 bases from J, leaving 12 bases between. The CDR3 totals 13 residues. CDR3 in DNA: TGTGCCTGGAGTGTACGGTGGGACGGCGAGCAGTACTTC. This translates into CAWSVRWDGEQYF.

The V and J genes are TRBV19 and TRBJ2-2, with D maybe TRBD1 (6 bases). The CDR3 covers 16 residues. The germline CDR1 and CDR2 sequences are LNHDA and SQIVND (reference sequence). V shed 7 bases and J shed 5 bases, with 20 bases lying between them. The CDR3 DNA is TGTGCCAGTACCCCGGACAGCTCCGTTCGGACCGGGGAGCTGTTTTTT. Translated: CASTPDSSVRTGELFF.

The gene calls are TRBV5-4 and TRBJ1-3; 7 bases line up with TRBD1. Germline V gives CDR1 SGHNT, CDR2 YYREEE (reference sequence). Germline trimming cut 0 bases from V and 4 bases from J; bases unmatched to any gene: 4. There are 15 residues in the CDR3. The CDR3 is CASSLAQGLGNTIYF. The DNA for the CDR3 is TGTGCCAGCAGCTTGGCACAGGGGCTAGGAAACACCATATATTTT. Full variable domain (rest looked up from reference TRBV5-4 and TRBJ1-3): ETGVTQSPTHLIKTRGQQVTLRCSSQSGHNTVSWYQQALGQGPQFIFQYYREEENGRGNFPPRFSGLQFPNYSSELNVNALELDDSALYLCASSLAQGLGNTIYFGEGSWLTVV.

The rearrangement uses TRBV5-4 and TRBJ1-4, with 7 bases aligning to TRBD1. With 8 bases clipped from V and 7 bases from J, the junction kept 11 bases outside the gene matches. CDR1 is SGHNT, CDR2 YYREEE, per germline (reference sequence). The CDR3 has 14 amino acids. The CDR3 nucleotides are TGTGCCAGTACCGAGGGACAGCGCTCTGAAAAACTGTTTTTT. It codes for CASTEGQRSEKLFF.

This clone was seen more than once but under ten times. The chain has TRBV5-8 and TRBJ2-1; 9 bases align to TRBD1. Germline-derived CDR1 and CDR2 are SGHTS and YDEGEE. CDR3 size: 16 residues. With V trimmed by 6 bases and J by 7 bases, 14 bases remained unmatched. The CDR3 region is CASTQTHRGRMNEQFF. The CDR3 DNA reads TGTGCCAGCACGCAAACCCACAGGGGGCGCATGAATGAGCAGTTCTTC. Drawing the rest from reference TRBV5-8 and TRBJ2-1, the complete variable domain is EAGVTQSPTHLIKTRGQQATLRCSPISGHTSVYWYQQALGLGLQFLLWYDEGEERNRGNFPPRFSGRQFPNYSSELNVNALELEDSALYLCASTQTHRGRMNEQFFGPGTRLTVL.

This chain uses TRBV2 with TRBJ2-3; D gene unclear. V dropped 4 bases and J dropped 3 bases, with 14 bases sitting between them. Germline loops: CDR1 SNHLY, CDR2 FYNNEI. This CDR3 spans 15 amino acids. The CDR3 DNA follows: TGTGCCAGCAGTGTGAACGGCGGTGGGACAGATACGCAGTATTTT. Translating it yields CASSVNGGGTDTQYF.

V and J are TRBV5-1 and TRBJ2-1; 7 nucleotides agree with TRBD1. The CDR3 totals 15 residues. V dropped 1 base and J dropped 15; count of bases not matched to a gene: 16. The germline CDR1 and CDR2 sequences are SGHRS and YFSETQ. CDR3 protein: CASSLFRQGFEDWFF. Here the CDR3 DNA reads TGCGCCAGCAGCTTGTTTCGACAGGGATTCGAGGATTGGTTCTTC.

The chain uses TRBV6-5 and TRBJ1-2; no firm D call. This CDR3 has 11 residues. Per the germline V gene, CDR1 is MNHEY and CDR2 is SVGAGI. Deletions cut 8 bases from V and 0 bases from J, with 4 bases between. CDR3 in amino acids: CASSTNYGYTF. For the CDR3, the DNA is TGTGCCAGCTCTACTAACTATGGCTACACCTTC.

The CDR3 coding sequence is TGTGCCAGCAGCTTAGGGATCGGGACAGGGGGTGAAAAACTGTTTTTT. This translates into CASSLGIGTGGEKLFF. The chain recombines TRBV7-9 with TRBJ1-4; 11 bases are shared with TRBD1. Germline CDR1 is SEHNR and CDR2 is FQNEAQ (reference sequence). CDR3 size: 16 residues. V gave up 1 base and J gave up 7 bases; unmatched junction bases: 5.

This chain links TRBV4-1 with TRBJ1-3; D might be TRBD1 (6 bases). CDR3 size: 16 residues. From germline, CDR1 is MGHRA and CDR2 YSYEKL. Trimming removed 1 base from V and 4 bases from J, with 14 bases in between. CDR3 in DNA: TGCGCCAGCAGCCAAGGCTTTGGGGGCCGGGGAAACACCATATATTTT. Its translation is CASSQGFGGRGNTIYF.

J is TRBJ1-5 and V is TRBV7-2; no definite D call. The CDR3 is 11 amino acids. Per the germline V gene, CDR1 is SGHTA and CDR2 is FQGNSA. The V end was cut by 1 base, the J end by 10 bases, with 5 bases between. CDR3 sequence: CASSLDGPQHF. CDR3 DNA: TGTGCCAGCAGCTTAGATGGCCCCCAGCATTTT.

This chain joins TRBV7-2 and TRBJ1-5; 7 nucleotides match TRBD1. The CDR3 is 17 residues long. V dropped 5 bases and J dropped 3; count of bases not matched to a gene: 13. CDR1 is SGHTA, CDR2 FQGNSA, per germline. The CDR3 is CASSHKSGQMSNQPQHF. DNA of the CDR3: TGTGCCAGCAGCCACAAATCGGGACAGATGTCCAATCAGCCCCAGCATTTT.

The chain uses TRBV15 and TRBJ1-2; weak D call: TRBD1 (6 bases). Per germline, CDR1 LNHNV and CDR2 YYDKDF (reference sequence). The ends were cut back, 0 bases at V and 3 bases at J, with 11 bases in the middle. The CDR3 sequence is 15 residues long. CDR3 amino acids: CATSRDNGGYYGYTF. In DNA form, the CDR3 reads TGTGCCACCAGCAGAGATAATGGGGGCTACTATGGCTACACCTTC.

The chain employs TRBV11-2 and TRBJ2-4, with D unclear. The end of the DNA aligns better with TRBJ2-5, so the J call may be wrong. This CDR3 has 13 residues. The V gene's germline CDR1 is SGHAT and CDR2 FQNNGV. The CDR3 sequence: CASSLDSTGTQYF. The CDR3 coding sequence is TGTGCCAGCAGCTTAGACAGCACCGGGACCCAGTACTTC.

The chain employs TRBV11-2 and TRBJ1-1, with D unresolved. In germline, CDR1 is SGHAT, CDR2 FQNNGV. CDR3 length: 12 residues. Trimming removed 4 bases from V and 5 bases from J, with 8 bases in between. CDR3 sequence reads: CASSYTGTEAFF. The CDR3 bases are TGTGCCAGCAGCTATACCGGGACTGAAGCTTTCTTT. The full variable domain, with the rest looked up from reference TRBV11-2 and TRBJ1-1, is EAGVAQSPRYKIIEKRQSVAFWCNPISGHATLYWYQQILGQGPKLLIQFQNNGVVDDSQLPKDRFSAERLKGVDSTLKIQPAKLEDSAVYLCASSYTGTEAFFGQGTRLTVV.